Each of the 26 T cell receptor beta chains below was sequenced from the same sample in a study of blood T cell repertoires in COVID-19. Assay used: immunoSEQ multiplex PCR; TCRdb lists only in-frame clones, some missing. The sample consists of over 200,000 clones, around nine tenths of them appearing once. The sequenced sample was peripheral blood. Every receptor here comes from a woman aged 55-70 years with acute or convalescent COVID-19.

The chain has TRBV6-5 and TRBJ1-2; D is perhaps TRBD1 (6 bases). Germline CDR1 and CDR2: MNHEY and SVGAGI. The CDR3 extends over 14 amino acids. V was pared by 6 bases and J by 0 bases, with 11 bases between. In DNA, the CDR3 is TGTGCCAGCAGAAGGGACAACACTAACTATGGCTACACCTTC. Amino acids: CASRRDNTNYGYTF.

V gene TRBV3-1 (or the pseudogene TRBV3-2) combines with J gene TRBJ2-7, with 8 positions matching TRBD1. Germline CDR1 LGHDT, CDR2 YNNKEL (reference sequence). V gave up 5 bases and J gave up 6 bases; unmatched junction bases: 12. The CDR3 length is 15 residues. The DNA for the CDR3 is TGTGCCAGCAGCGTGTCGACAGGGGCACCATCCGAGCAGTACTTC. The encoded protein is CASSVSTGAPSEQYF.

V is TRBV2 and J is TRBJ2-7; D may be TRBD2 (5 bases). This CDR3 region has 13 residues. Germline CDR1 is SNHLY and CDR2 is FYNNEI. V gave up 6 bases and J gave up 1 base, with 10 bases separating them. The CDR3 nucleotides are TGTGCCAGCAGCTCGGGAAAATCCTACGAGCAGTACTTC. This sequence encodes CASSSGKSYEQYF.

The chain couples TRBV7-2 to TRBJ1-1; D remains ambiguous. The length of the CDR3 is 13 residues. V was pared by 1 base and J by 3 bases, with 6 bases between. The germline V gene has CDR1 SGHTA and CDR2 FQGNSA. The DNA of the CDR3 is TGTGCCAGCAGCTTAGGTTTCGACACTGAAGCTTTCTTT. Its translation is CASSLGFDTEAFF.

This chain uses TRBV25-1 with TRBJ1-2; the match to TRBD1 covers 11 bases. The CDR3 consists of 14 residues. The germline CDR1 and CDR2 sequences are MGHDK and SYGVNS. The V gene end was trimmed by 1 base and the J gene end by 6 bases; junction bases not matched to a gene: 1. CDR3 region: CASSEWDRGDGYTF. CDR3 nucleotides: TGTGCCAGCAGTGAATGGGACAGGGGGGATGGCTACACCTTC.

This clone was seen a few times. V gene TRBV14 combines with J gene TRBJ1-2, with D perhaps TRBD1 (5 bases). The CDR3 spans 13 residues. V was pared by 3 bases and J by 4 bases, with 9 bases between. The germline CDR1 and CDR2 sequences are SGHDN and FVKESK. The CDR3: CASSHQGSYGYTF. CDR3 nucleotides: TGTGCCAGCAGCCACCAGGGCAGCTATGGCTACACCTTC.

V is TRBV7-3 and J is TRBJ1-2; the D is unclear. The germline gives CDR1 SGHTA, CDR2 FQGTGA. V lost 3 bases, J lost 6 bases, and 17 bases lay in between. There are 15 residues in the CDR3. CDR3 nucleotide sequence: TGTGCCAGCAGCTTCCTACCGCCCGGGAGAGATGGCTACACCTTC. This gives the protein CASSFLPPGRDGYTF.

The CDR3 sequence is CASSATASYGYTF. CDR3 DNA: TGTGCCAGCAGTGCGACAGCCTCCTATGGCTACACCTTC. This sequence joins TRBV9 and TRBJ1-2, with a tentative D call TRBD1 (5 bases). CDR3 length: 13 amino acids. V lost 5 bases and J 4 bases, leaving 12 bases between the germline ends. The germline V gene encodes CDR1 SGDLS and CDR2 YYNGEE. The full variable domain, rest sourced from reference TRBV9 and TRBJ1-2, is DSGVTQTPKHLITATGQRVTLRCSPRSGDLSVYWYQQSLDQGLQFLIQYYNGEERAKGNILERFSAQQFPDLHSELNLSSLELGDSALYFCASSATASYGYTFGSGTRLTVV.

This clone was picked up one time. This chain connects TRBV2 to TRBJ2-1, with TRBD2 as a possible D gene (7 bases). This CDR3 has 18 amino acids. V lost 10 bases and J 0 bases, leaving 25 bases between the germline ends. Germline-derived CDR1 and CDR2 are SNHLY and FYNNEI. In DNA, the CDR3 is TGTGCCATCTTCCGGAAGGGGGGGGCCCTCTACTCCTACAATGAGCAGTTCTTC. Protein product: CAIFRKGGALYSYNEQFF.

V gene TRBV5-1 combines with J gene TRBJ2-2, with D perhaps matching TRBD1 (7 bases). Germline V gene lookup returns CDR1 SGHRS and CDR2 YFSETQ. The CDR3 covers 16 residues. The ends were cut back, 2 bases at V and 5 bases at J, with 16 bases in the middle. CDR3 sequence: CASSFEAGGMTGELFF. CDR3 in DNA: TGCGCCAGCAGCTTCGAGGCAGGGGGGATGACCGGGGAGCTGTTTTTT.

Only a few counts were recorded for this clone. V usage is TRBV29-1 and J usage is TRBJ2-7; D ambiguous. The CDR3 extends over 13 amino acids. Germline V gene sequence: CDR1 SQVTM, CDR2 ANQGSEA. The V end was cut by 4 bases, the J end by 2 bases, with 12 bases between. This CDR3 reads CSVVRDSAYEQYF. The CDR3 DNA reads as TGCAGCGTTGTACGTGACTCGGCCTACGAGCAGTACTTC.

V gene TRBV19 combines with J gene TRBJ2-1, with D perhaps matching TRBD2 (5 bases). The V gene's germline CDR1 is LNHDA and CDR2 SQIVND (reference sequence). The CDR3 has 15 residues. Trimming cost V 3 bases and J 0 bases, with 9 bases left between them. The CDR3, as DNA: TGTGCCAGTAGTATCAAAGGGAGCTCCTACAATGAGCAGTTCTTC. This sequence encodes CASSIKGSSYNEQFF.

The chain employs TRBV9 and TRBJ1-1, with 11 nucleotides matching TRBD1. V lost 4 bases, J lost 0 bases, and 11 bases stayed unmatched. This CDR3 is built from 18 residues. Per the germline V gene, CDR1 is SGDLS and CDR2 is YYNGEE. The CDR3 loop is CASSPASGTGGLNTEAFF. The CDR3 DNA follows: TGTGCCAGCAGCCCCGCCTCCGGGACAGGGGGATTGAACACTGAAGCTTTCTTT.

This chain links TRBV28 with TRBJ2-7, with D possibly being TRBD1 (6 bases). Trimming left V 6 bases short and J 7 bases short, with 10 bases between. The CDR3 totals 11 residues. Germline V gives CDR1 MDHEN, CDR2 SYDVKM. CDR3 nucleotides: TGTGCCAGCAGCAACAGGGTTGAGCAGTACTTC. Its protein is CASSNRVEQYF.

The chain couples TRBV28 to TRBJ1-1; 8 positions match TRBD1. Germline CDR1 MDHEN, CDR2 SYDVKM. CDR3 length: 14 residues. Trimming took 1 base from V and 6 from J; bases not matched to a gene: 4. CDR3 in DNA: TGTGCCAGCAGTTTATTCAGGGGGCGGTCTGAAGCTTTCTTT. This codes for CASSLFRGRSEAFF.

The CDR3 is CASSPDRVGTDTQYF. The CDR3 nucleotides read TGCGCCAGCAGCCCCGACAGGGTGGGCACAGATACGCAGTATTTT. The chain joins TRBV5-1 to TRBJ2-3, with TRBD1 matching over 7 bases. With V trimmed by 4 bases and J by 1 base, 6 bases remained unmatched. Germline lookup yields CDR1 SGHRS and CDR2 YFSETQ. This CDR3 is built from 15 residues.

The chain is built from TRBV28 and TRBJ1-1; D is perhaps TRBD1 (5 bases). With 2 bases removed from V and 2 bases from J, the gap between germline ends came to 12 bases. Germline assignment: CDR1 MDHEN and CDR2 SYDVKM. This CDR3 spans 15 amino acids. The CDR3 here is CASSLVETANTEAFF. Here the CDR3 DNA reads TGTGCCAGCAGTTTAGTAGAGACAGCTAACACTGAAGCTTTCTTT.

This chain links TRBV28 with TRBJ2-7, with a possible D match to TRBD2 (6 bases). The germline gives CDR1 MDHEN, CDR2 SYDVKM. The length of the CDR3 is 16 residues. V was cut by 3 bases and J by 7 bases, with 22 bases left in between. The CDR3 spells CASSFGDGGVGYEQYF. CDR3 in DNA: TGTGCCAGCAGTTTCGGGGACGGCGGGGTAGGATATGAGCAGTACTTC.

V gene TRBV4-1 combines with J gene TRBJ1-5, with 7 bases lining up with TRBD1. V shed 3 bases and J 0 bases; nucleotides not matched to a gene: 8. Germline lookup yields CDR1 MGHRA and CDR2 YSYEKL. The CDR3 consists of 17 residues. CDR3 protein: CASSQDTGDYSNQPQHF. Written as DNA, the CDR3 is TGCGCCAGCAGCCAGGATACAGGGGATTATAGCAATCAGCCCCAGCATTTT.

This clone has only one observation. This chain uses TRBV5-1 with TRBJ1-1; 7 bases fit TRBD1. Losses at the gene ends were 4 bases for V and 3 bases for J; bases not matched to a gene: 9. Germline CDR1 reads SGHRS; CDR2 reads YFSETQ. This CDR3 region has 15 residues. The CDR3: CASSDPGRGDTEAFF. CDR3 sequence (DNA): TGCGCCAGCAGCGATCCGGGCAGGGGGGACACTGAAGCTTTCTTT.

The V call is TRBV28, the J call TRBJ2-1, with 8 bases fitting TRBD2. The germline CDR1 and CDR2 sequences are MDHEN and SYDVKM. Germline trimming cut 4 bases from V and 1 base from J; bases unmatched to any gene: 6. This CDR3 contains 16 residues. CDR3 sequence reads: CASSSRVAGSYNEQFF. The CDR3 DNA sequence: TGTGCCAGCAGTTCCAGGGTAGCGGGGTCCTACAATGAGCAGTTCTTC.

This clone was recorded only once. The CDR3 sequence: CASSFREDEQYF. CDR3 DNA: TGTGCCAGTAGTTTCAGGGAGGACGAGCAGTACTTC. The chain recombines TRBV19 with TRBJ2-7; the D gene is possibly TRBD2 (6 bases). CDR3 length: 12 residues. V shed 5 bases and J shed 5 bases, with 10 bases lying between them. From germline, CDR1 is LNHDA and CDR2 SQIVND (reference sequence).

The chain has TRBV9 and TRBJ2-5, with 8 positions matching TRBD1. This CDR3 region has 14 residues. The germline gives CDR1 SGDLS, CDR2 YYNGEE. V lost 4 bases and J lost 5; bases outside the gene matches: 7. DNA for the CDR3: TGTGCCAGCAGCACCCCAGGGGGCCGGGAGACCCAGTACTTC. This translates into CASSTPGGRETQYF.

The chain carries TRBV6-5 and TRBJ1-4; the D is unclear. The CDR3 is made up of 13 amino acids. V lost 8 bases and J 5 bases, leaving 12 bases between the germline ends. Germline V gene lookup returns CDR1 MNHEY and CDR2 SVGAGI. DNA for the CDR3: TGTGCCAGCGGGCAGGATTACAATGAAAAACTGTTTTTT. The encoded protein is CASGQDYNEKLFF.

As DNA, the CDR3 is TGTGCCAGCAGCTTTACAGGGGTAACAGGCTACACCTTC. Translated, it gives CASSFTGVTGYTF. The rearrangement links TRBV7-9 to TRBJ1-2; 7 bases are shared with TRBD1. Germline values: CDR1 SEHNR, CDR2 FQNEAQ (reference sequence). This CDR3 has 13 amino acids. Unmatched junction bases numbered 6, after V lost 3 bases and J lost 8 bases. The whole variable domain, filled in from reference TRBV7-9 and TRBJ1-2, reads DTGVSQNPRHKITKRGQNVTFRCDPISEHNRLYWYRQTLGQGPEFLTYFQNEAQLEKSRLLSDRFSAERPKGSFSTLEIQRTEQGDSAMYLCASSFTGVTGYTFGSGTRLTVV.

Here the CDR3 reads CASSRLAGGQYEQYF. In DNA, the CDR3 is TGTGCCAGCAGCCGACTAGCGGGAGGGCAATACGAGCAGTACTTC. The rearrangement joins TRBV7-9 to TRBJ2-7; TRBD2 agrees at 14 bases. This CDR3 comprises 15 residues. V lost 5 bases and J lost 4; bases outside the gene matches: 4. CDR1 and CDR2 from the germline V gene are SEHNR and FQNEAQ (reference sequence).